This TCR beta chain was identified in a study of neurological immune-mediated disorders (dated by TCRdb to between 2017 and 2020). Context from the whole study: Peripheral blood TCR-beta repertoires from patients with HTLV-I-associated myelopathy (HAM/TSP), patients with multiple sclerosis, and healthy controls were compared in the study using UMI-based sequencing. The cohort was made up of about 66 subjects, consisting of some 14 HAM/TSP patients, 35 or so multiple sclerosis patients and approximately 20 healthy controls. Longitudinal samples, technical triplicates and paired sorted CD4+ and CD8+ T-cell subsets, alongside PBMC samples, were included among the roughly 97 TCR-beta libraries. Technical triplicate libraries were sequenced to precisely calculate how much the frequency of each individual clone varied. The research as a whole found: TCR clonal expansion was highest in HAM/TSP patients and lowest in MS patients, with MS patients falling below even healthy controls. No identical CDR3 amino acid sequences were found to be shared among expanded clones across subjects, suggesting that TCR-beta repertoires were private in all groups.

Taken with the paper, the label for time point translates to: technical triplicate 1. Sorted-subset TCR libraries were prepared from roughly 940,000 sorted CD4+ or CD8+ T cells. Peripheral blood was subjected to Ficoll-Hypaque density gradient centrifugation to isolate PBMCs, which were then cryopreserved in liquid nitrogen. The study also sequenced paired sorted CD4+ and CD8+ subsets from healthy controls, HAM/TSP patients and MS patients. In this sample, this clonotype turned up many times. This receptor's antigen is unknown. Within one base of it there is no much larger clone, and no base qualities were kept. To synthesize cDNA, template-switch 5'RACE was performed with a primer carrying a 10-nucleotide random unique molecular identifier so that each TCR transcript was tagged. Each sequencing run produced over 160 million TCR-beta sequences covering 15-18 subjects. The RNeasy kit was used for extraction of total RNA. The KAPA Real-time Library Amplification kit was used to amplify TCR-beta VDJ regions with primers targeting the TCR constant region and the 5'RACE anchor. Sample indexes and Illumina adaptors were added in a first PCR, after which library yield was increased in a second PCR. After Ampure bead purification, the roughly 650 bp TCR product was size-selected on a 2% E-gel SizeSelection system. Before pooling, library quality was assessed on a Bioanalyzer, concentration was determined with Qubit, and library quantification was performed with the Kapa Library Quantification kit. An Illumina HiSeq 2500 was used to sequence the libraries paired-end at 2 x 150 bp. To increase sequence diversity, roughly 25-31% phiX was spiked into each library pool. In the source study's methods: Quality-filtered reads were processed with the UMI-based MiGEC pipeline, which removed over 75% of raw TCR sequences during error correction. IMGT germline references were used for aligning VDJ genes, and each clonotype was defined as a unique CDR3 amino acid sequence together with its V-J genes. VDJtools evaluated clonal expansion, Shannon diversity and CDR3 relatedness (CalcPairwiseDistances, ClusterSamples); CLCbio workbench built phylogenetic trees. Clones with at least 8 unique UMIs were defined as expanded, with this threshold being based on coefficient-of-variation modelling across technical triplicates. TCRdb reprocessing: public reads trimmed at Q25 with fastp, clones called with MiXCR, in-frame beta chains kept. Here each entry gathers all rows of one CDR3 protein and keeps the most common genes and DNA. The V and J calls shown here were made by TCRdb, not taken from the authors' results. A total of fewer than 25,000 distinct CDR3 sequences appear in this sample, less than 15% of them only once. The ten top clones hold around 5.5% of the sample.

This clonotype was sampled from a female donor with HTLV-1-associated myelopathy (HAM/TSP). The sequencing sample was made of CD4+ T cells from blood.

The nucleotide sequence is given as TGCGCCAGCAGCCAAGACGGGACTAGCGGCTACGAGCAGTACTTC. It specifies CASSQDGTSGYEQYF. The chain is made from TRBV4-1 and TRBJ2-7, with 11 bases matching TRBD2. The CDR3 runs 15 amino acids, cysteine and phenylalanine included. The retained sequence is limited to the CDR3, 45 bases, with the frame set at the first base. After removal of 0 bases from V and 3 bases from J, the junction retains 1 base not matched to a gene. Reading the germline V gene gives CDR1 MGHRA and CDR2 YSYEKL.